The source of this T cell receptor beta chain is a study of early T cells in non-severe SARS-CoV-2 infection. On the study more broadly: Chains from this unsorted whole-blood bulk RNA could not be paired. The study, taken as a whole, reports: Anti-spike CD8 responses were favored in VDJdb matching, and private and CD4 specificities were missed.

Trimming stripped 0 bases from V and 7 bases from J, with 7 bases between. The V gene's germline CDR1 is SGHDN and CDR2 FVKESK. The CDR3 totals 13 residues. Researchers tagged individual cDNA molecules with unique molecular identifiers. TCRdb re-analysed the 5' RACE reads in MiXCR, keeping a single row per CDR3 protein. The sample lists over 30,000 distinct CDR3 sequences; roughly 5.4% were seen once. This clonotype has at least ten counts. Its antigen is unknown. Material: whole blood, obtained at baseline. The TCR comes from an adult who was a healthcare worker with PCR-confirmed SARS-CoV-2 infection or an uninfected control (not recorded which). V and J are TRBV14 and TRBJ1-5, with D unresolved. The CDR3 nucleotides are TGTGCCAGCAGCCAAGAAAGTGGCCAGCCCCAGCATTTT. This encodes CASSQESGQPQHF. Combining the CDR3 with reference TRBV14 and TRBJ1-5 gives the whole variable domain EAGVTQFPSHSVIEKGQTVTLRCDPISGHDNLYWYRRVMGKEIKFLLHFVKESKQDESGMPNNRFLAERTGGTYSTLKVQPAELEDSGVYFCASSQESGQPQHFGDGTRLSIL.